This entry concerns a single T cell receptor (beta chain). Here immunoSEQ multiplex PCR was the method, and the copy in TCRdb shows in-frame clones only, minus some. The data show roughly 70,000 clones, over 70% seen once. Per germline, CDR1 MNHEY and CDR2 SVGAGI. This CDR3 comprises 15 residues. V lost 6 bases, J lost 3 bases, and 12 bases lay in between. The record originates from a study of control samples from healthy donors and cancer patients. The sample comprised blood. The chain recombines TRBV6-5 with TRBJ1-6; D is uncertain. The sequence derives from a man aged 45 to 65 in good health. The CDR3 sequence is CASSSGDIYNSPLHF. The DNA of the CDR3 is TGTGCCAGCAGCTCCGGGGATATCTATAATTCACCCCTCCACTTT.